The 27 T cell receptor beta chains below come from one sample, sequenced in a study of patients and donors after allogeneic stem cell transplantation. From the RT-PCR reads, TCRdb called clonotypes with MiXCR, one entry per CDR3 protein. The table includes 160,000 or so distinct CDR3 sequences, 24% detected once. The specimen was blood, either unsorted or a sorted T cell fraction (not recorded which). These receptors were collected from a human donor who was either an allogeneic HSCT recipient or a stem cell or donor lymphocyte infusion donor (not recorded which). It is not recorded whose cells these are; they may come from a transplant donor.

This clonotype turned up a few times. This chain links TRBV6-1 with TRBJ2-7; the D is unclear. This CDR3 region has 16 residues. Germline-derived CDR1 and CDR2 are MNHNS and SASEGT. Trimming removed 4 bases from V and 0 bases from J, with 16 bases in between. The CDR3 region has the DNA TGTGCCAGCAGTGTGGCTCGGGCCATTAGCTCCTACGAGCAGTACTTC. Its translation: CASSVARAISSYEQYF.

The rearrangement links TRBV5-6 to TRBJ2-5; possibly TRBD2 for D (5 bases). V was trimmed by 4 bases and J by 5 bases, leaving 18 bases between them. CDR1 is SGHDT and CDR2 is YYEEEE in the germline V gene. The length of the CDR3 is 15 residues. The CDR3 reads CASSPSSLVTETQYF. For the CDR3, the DNA is TGTGCCAGCAGCCCCTCCTCACTAGTGACGGAGACCCAGTACTTC.

This clonotype appeared a few times. The chain uses TRBV20-1 and TRBJ2-3; TRBD2 matches 15 bases. The CDR3 length is 17 residues. Germline CDR1 is DFQATT and CDR2 is SNEGSKA (reference sequence). V was clipped by 5 bases and J by 7 bases; unmatched bases: 13. CDR3 sequence: CSASSGTSGGLGNTQYF. The CDR3 coding sequence is TGCAGTGCTTCTTCCGGGACTAGCGGGGGGTTAGGGAATACGCAGTATTTT.

This clonotype has a handful of counts. This sequence joins TRBV12-3 or TRBV12-4 and TRBJ1-5; D is possibly TRBD1 (6 bases). The CDR3 contains 15 residues. The V and J ends lost 3 bases and 4 bases respectively, with 13 bases between them. Here the CDR3 DNA reads TGTGCCAGCAGTTTGGCGGACAGTTGGAATCAGCCCCAGCATTTT. The encoded protein is CASSLADSWNQPQHF.

The V gene is TRBV5-1, the J gene TRBJ1-4, with D tentatively TRBD1 (5 bases). Trimming removed 6 bases at V and 4 bases at J, with 19 bases between. The germline gives CDR1 SGHRS, CDR2 YFSETQ. This CDR3 is built from 16 residues. The CDR3 is CASKGPVGTFNEKLFF. The CDR3 DNA reads TGCGCCAGCAAGGGGCCCGTCGGGACCTTTAATGAAAAACTGTTTTTT. Filled out from reference TRBV5-1 and TRBJ1-4, the complete variable domain reads KAGVTQTPRYLIKTRGQQVTLSCSPISGHRSVSWYQQTPGQGLQFLFEYFSETQRNKGNFPGRFSGRQFSNSRSEMNVSTLELGDSALYLCASKGPVGTFNEKLFFGSGTQLSVL.

This clonotype has just a few counts. In nucleotides, the CDR3 is TGTGCCAGCAGCCAAGATGGGGGGGGAATCAATCAGCCCCAGCATTTT. Translating gives CASSQDGGGINQPQHF. The chain couples TRBV3-1 to TRBJ1-5; D is perhaps TRBD1 (5 bases). The germline gives CDR1 LGHDT, CDR2 YNNKEL (reference sequence). Trimming took off 0 bases at V and 3 bases at J, with 12 bases between the two ends. The CDR3 has 16 residues.

This clonotype was counted a few times. This rearrangement joins TRBV5-1 to TRBJ1-4; D may be TRBD1 (5 bases). The germline CDR1 and CDR2 sequences are SGHRS and YFSETQ. The length of the CDR3 is 16 residues. V shed 0 bases and J shed 8 bases, with 17 bases lying between them. For the CDR3, the DNA is TGCGCCAGCAGCTTGGGGGGCGGTGTTAAAGGAGAAAAACTGTTTTTT. This translates into CASSLGGGVKGEKLFF.

There are a few counts of this clonotype. V and J are TRBV29-1 and TRBJ2-7; D remains ambiguous. The CDR3 runs to 12 residues. Germline V gives CDR1 SQVTM, CDR2 ANQGSEA. Trimming took off 4 bases at V and 1 base at J, with 8 bases between the two ends. CDR3 DNA: TGCAGCGTTGGACACGGGTCCTACGAGCAGTACTTC. Translating gives CSVGHGSYEQYF.

This chain links TRBV20-1 with TRBJ2-1, with 8 bases lining up with TRBD2. V dropped 6 bases and J dropped 1; count of bases not matched to a gene: 11. CDR3 length: 16 residues. Per germline, CDR1 DFQATT and CDR2 SNEGSKA (reference sequence). The DNA of the CDR3 is TGCAGTGCAAAAAATCCTCCTAGCGGGTCCTACAATGAGCAGTTCTTC. It is translated as CSAKNPPSGSYNEQFF.

The V gene is TRBV12-3 or TRBV12-4, the J gene TRBJ1-1, with a weak D call TRBD1 (6 bases). CDR3 length: 15 residues. V was shortened by 5 bases and J by 10 bases, with 23 bases between the two germline ends. The chain's CDR3 is CASSPTTFRGRGAFF. CDR3 nucleotides: TGTGCCAGCAGTCCTACGACCTTCAGGGGAAGGGGAGCTTTCTTT.

This clonotype was detected a few times. The chain recombines TRBV2 with TRBJ1-2; D unclear. Germline CDR1 and CDR2: SNHLY and FYNNEI. CDR3 length: 16 residues. V was clipped by 0 bases and J by 5 bases, with 16 bases between them. In DNA, the CDR3 is TGTGCCAGCAGTGAAGCCCCTCTATATTTAGGGTATGGCTACACCTTC. Its translation is CASSEAPLYLGYGYTF. The full variable domain, in which reference TRBV2 and TRBJ1-2 provide the parts outside the CDR3, is EPEVTQTPSHQVTQMGQEVILRCVPISNHLYFYWYRQILGQKVEFLVSFYNNEISEKSEIFDDQFSVERPDGSNFTLKIRSTKLEDSAMYFCASSEAPLYLGYGYTFGSGTRLTVV.

On this clonotype itself: A read error may produce the germline difference seen at one junction end. The chain uses TRBV20-1 and TRBJ2-4; D possibly uses TRBD1 or TRBD2 (5 bases each). This CDR3 has 11 residues. Germline assignment: CDR1 DFQATT and CDR2 SNEGSKA (reference sequence). The CDR3 here is CSATTATLGGF. Here the CDR3 DNA reads TGCAGTGCCACCACAGCGACCCTTGGGGGTTTC.

This sequence joins TRBV20-1 and TRBJ2-5; 9 bases fit TRBD1. The CDR3 totals 13 residues. V shed 6 bases, J shed 5 bases, and the junction held 7 bases outside the gene matches. Germline V lookup: CDR1 DFQATT, CDR2 SNEGSKA (reference sequence). CDR3 amino acids: CSAEWTGEETQYF. The DNA for the CDR3 is TGCAGTGCCGAGTGGACAGGGGAGGAGACCCAGTACTTC.

The chain is built from TRBV20-1 and TRBJ2-7; tentative D call: TRBD2 (5 bases). CDR1 DFQATT and CDR2 SNEGSKA come from the germline V gene (reference sequence). The CDR3 contains 12 residues. V was cut by 5 bases and J by 2 bases, with 10 bases left in between. CDR3 loop: CSAVPGTYEQYF. The CDR3 nucleotides read TGCAGTGCTGTGCCGGGGACCTACGAGCAGTACTTC.

This clonotype was seen a handful of times. This chain joins TRBV7-2 and TRBJ2-3; the match to TRBD2 covers 8 bases. Per germline, CDR1 SGHTA and CDR2 FQGNSA. The junction had 14 bases not matched to a gene; V was cut back by 1 base and J by 2 bases. The CDR3 runs 19 residues. The CDR3 nucleotides read TGTGCCAGCAGCTTAGATCTAAACTCATTAGCGGGGAACACAGATACGCAGTATTTT. It translates to CASSLDLNSLAGNTDTQYF.

V usage is TRBV7-8 and J usage is TRBJ1-5, with D perhaps TRBD1 (5 bases). The CDR3 contains 17 residues. Germline V lookup: CDR1 SGHVS, CDR2 FQNEAQ. Trimming removed 3 bases from V and 1 base from J, with 16 bases in between. This CDR3 reads CASSLEGRRTSNQPQHF. For the CDR3, the DNA is TGTGCCAGCAGCTTGGAGGGACGCAGGACGAGCAATCAGCCCCAGCATTTT. Combining the CDR3 with reference TRBV7-8 and TRBJ1-5 gives the whole variable domain GAGVSQSPRYKVAKRGQDVALRCDPISGHVSLFWYQQALGQGPEFLTYFQNEAQLDKSGLPSDRFFAERPEGSVSTLKIQRTQQEDSAVYLCASSLEGRRTSNQPQHFGDGTRLSIL.

The chain employs TRBV5-1 and TRBJ2-1; 9 bases are shared with TRBD2. CDR3 size: 16 residues. V gave up 4 bases and J gave up 9 bases; unmatched junction bases: 14. Per germline, CDR1 SGHRS and CDR2 YFSETQ. The DNA of the CDR3 is TGCGCCAGCAGCCCTTATAAGGGACTAGCCATCAGTGAGCAGTTCTTC. Translating gives CASSPYKGLAISEQFF.

The genes are TRBV5-1 and TRBJ2-1; 7 nucleotides match TRBD1. This CDR3 comprises 13 residues. Germline trimming cut 4 bases from V and 8 bases from J; bases unmatched to any gene: 6. The germline V gene has CDR1 SGHRS and CDR2 YFSETQ. Here the CDR3 DNA reads TGCGCCAGCAGCGCGCCGGGGACAGATGAGCAGTTCTTC. The encoded protein is CASSAPGTDEQFF.

This clonotype was counted only a few times. V gene TRBV5-1 combines with J gene TRBJ1-6, with 9 bases fitting TRBD1. The germline CDR1 and CDR2 sequences are SGHRS and YFSETQ. The CDR3 is 15 residues long. V dropped 4 bases and J dropped 4; count of bases not matched to a gene: 3. The chain's CDR3 is CASSQGQGYNSPLHF. Here the CDR3 DNA reads TGCGCCAGCAGCCAGGGACAGGGATATAATTCACCCCTCCACTTT.

The chain links TRBV4-1 to TRBJ1-1, with TRBD1 matching 7 bases. Germline trimming cut 4 bases from V and 0 bases from J; bases unmatched to any gene: 5. From germline, CDR1 is MGHRA and CDR2 YSYEKL. The CDR3 has 15 residues. The CDR3 nucleotides read TGCGCCAGCAGCCTCAGGGGGGGGATGAACACTGAAGCTTTCTTT. Protein: CASSLRGGMNTEAFF.

The rearrangement links TRBV20-1 to TRBJ2-3, with D uncertain. Germline assignment: CDR1 DFQATT and CDR2 SNEGSKA (reference sequence). This CDR3 is built from 14 residues. The V and J ends lost 0 bases and 2 bases respectively, with 9 bases between them. CDR3 DNA sequence: TGCAGTGCTAGAGATTTGTGGCCCACAGATACGCAGTATTTT. It translates to CSARDLWPTDTQYF.

This clonotype was found a few times. The chain has TRBV12-3 or TRBV12-4 and TRBJ1-4; TRBD1 matches 7 bases. The CDR3 length is 14 residues. Unmatched junction bases numbered 6, after V lost 5 bases and J lost 6 bases. This CDR3 is CASSKQGYDEKLFF. The CDR3 DNA sequence: TGTGCCAGCAGTAAACAGGGGTATGATGAAAAACTGTTTTTT.

The CDR3 here is CASSQQAGGGTDTQYF. The CDR3 nucleotides read TGTGCCAGCAGCCAACAAGCGGGAGGGGGCACAGATACGCAGTATTTT. The chain couples TRBV4-2 to TRBJ2-3; TRBD2 matches 10 bases. The germline gives CDR1 LGHNA, CDR2 YNFKEQ. Losses at the gene ends were 2 bases for V and 1 base for J; bases not matched to a gene: 3. The CDR3 is 16 amino acids.

This chain uses TRBV25-1 with TRBJ1-5; TRBD1 is a possible D gene (6 bases). Trimming left V 10 bases short and J 6 bases short, with 16 bases between. In germline, CDR1 is MGHDK, CDR2 SYGVNS. The CDR3 runs to 13 residues. In nucleotides, the CDR3 is TGTGCCAAAGGGGGACCCAGGGCTCAGCCCCAGCATTTT. It yields the protein CAKGGPRAQPQHF.

This clonotype has more than one count but fewer than ten. The chain links TRBV9 to TRBJ2-7; D call uncertain. The CDR3 runs to 14 residues. The germline V and J ends were trimmed by 0 bases and 2 bases, with 9 bases remaining between them. The V gene's germline CDR1 is SGDLS and CDR2 YYNGEE. This CDR3 reads CASSVGGTTYEQYF. The CDR3 region has the DNA TGTGCCAGCAGCGTAGGTGGTACAACCTACGAGCAGTACTTC. The full variable domain, rest sourced from reference TRBV9 and TRBJ2-7, is DSGVTQTPKHLITATGQRVTLRCSPRSGDLSVYWYQQSLDQGLQFLIQYYNGEERAKGNILERFSAQQFPDLHSELNLSSLELGDSALYFCASSVGGTTYEQYFGPGTRLTVT.

There are a few counts of this clonotype. The rearrangement joins TRBV29-1 to TRBJ1-2, with TRBD1 matching 10 bases. CDR1 is SQVTM and CDR2 is ANQGSEA in the germline V gene. V gave up 4 bases and J gave up 7 bases; unmatched junction bases: 6. The CDR3 is 13 amino acids. Here the CDR3 reads CSVAGQGILGYTF. CDR3 DNA sequence: TGCAGCGTTGCGGGACAGGGGATTCTTGGCTACACCTTC.

The chain uses TRBV20-1 and TRBJ2-3; tentative D call: TRBD2 (6 bases). In germline, CDR1 is DFQATT, CDR2 SNEGSKA (reference sequence). The ends were cut back, 6 bases at V and 3 bases at J, with 16 bases in the middle. The CDR3 is 14 amino acids. The CDR3 region is CSAMGAGGTDTQYF. As DNA, the CDR3 is TGCAGTGCCATGGGCGCCGGGGGAACAGATACGCAGTATTTT.